This TCR beta chain was obtained from a study of neurological immune-mediated disorders. General study results and limits: It was HTLV-1-associated myelopathy that showed the most TCR clonal expansion, while multiple sclerosis showed the least, falling below healthy controls.

Many counts were recorded for this clonotype. The antigen remains unidentified. TCRdb independently ran MiXCR on the 5' RACE reads; one entry per CDR3 protein. The sample has 50,000 to 55,000 distinct CDR3 sequences; 10% are singletons. The sequence was collected from a man between 65 and 79 years old with HTLV-1-associated myelopathy (HAM/TSP). Sequencing was carried out using PBMCs.

The CDR3 loop reads CASSSFGTSGNEQFF. The DNA for the CDR3 is TGTGCCAGCAGTTCATTCGGGACTAGCGGGAATGAGCAGTTCTTC. The V gene is TRBV27, the J gene TRBJ2-1, with 12 bases that match TRBD2. V shed 4 bases, J shed 7 bases, and the junction held 5 bases outside the gene matches. CDR1 and CDR2 (germline): MNHEY, SMNVEV (reference sequence). The CDR3 sequence is 15 residues long.